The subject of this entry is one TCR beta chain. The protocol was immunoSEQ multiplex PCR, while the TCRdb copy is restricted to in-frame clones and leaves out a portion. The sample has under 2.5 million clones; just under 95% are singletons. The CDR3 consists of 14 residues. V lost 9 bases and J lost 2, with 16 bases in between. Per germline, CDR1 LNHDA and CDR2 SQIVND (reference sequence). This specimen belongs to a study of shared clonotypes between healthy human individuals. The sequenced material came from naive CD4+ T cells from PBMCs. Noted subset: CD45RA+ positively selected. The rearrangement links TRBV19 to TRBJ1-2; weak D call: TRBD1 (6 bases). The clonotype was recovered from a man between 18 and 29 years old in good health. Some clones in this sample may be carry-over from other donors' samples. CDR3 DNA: TGTGCCAGCACGATTTGGGGGCAGAACTATGGCTACACCTTC. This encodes CASTIWGQNYGYTF.